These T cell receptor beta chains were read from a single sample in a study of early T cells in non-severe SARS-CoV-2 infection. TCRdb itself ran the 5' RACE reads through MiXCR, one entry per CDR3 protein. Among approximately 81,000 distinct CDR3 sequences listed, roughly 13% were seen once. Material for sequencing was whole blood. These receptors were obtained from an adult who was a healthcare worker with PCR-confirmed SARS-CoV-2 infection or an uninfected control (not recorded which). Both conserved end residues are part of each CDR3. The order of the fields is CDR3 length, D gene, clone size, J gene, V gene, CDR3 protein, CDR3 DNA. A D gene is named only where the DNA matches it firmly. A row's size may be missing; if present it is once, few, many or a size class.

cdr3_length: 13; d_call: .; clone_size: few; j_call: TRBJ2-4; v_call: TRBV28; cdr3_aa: CASSSVAKNIQYF; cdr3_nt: TGTGCCAGCAGTTCCGTAGCCAAAAACATTCAGTACTTC
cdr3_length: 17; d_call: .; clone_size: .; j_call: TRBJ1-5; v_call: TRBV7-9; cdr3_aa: CASSLEVSPIANQPQHF; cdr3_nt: TGTGCCAGCAGCTTAGAGGTCAGTCCCATAGCAAATCAGCCCCAGCATTTT
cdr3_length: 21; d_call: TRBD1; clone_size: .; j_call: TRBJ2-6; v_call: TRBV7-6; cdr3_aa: CASSLAEGRDRGFSGANVLTF; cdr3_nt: TGTGCCAGCAGCCTCGCCGAGGGGCGGGACAGGGGCTTCTCTGGGGCCAACGTCCTGACTTTC
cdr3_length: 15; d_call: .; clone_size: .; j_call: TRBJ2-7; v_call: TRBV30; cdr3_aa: CAWSKTPLQAYEQYF; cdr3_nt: TGTGCCTGGAGTAAGACGCCCCTTCAAGCCTACGAGCAGTACTTC
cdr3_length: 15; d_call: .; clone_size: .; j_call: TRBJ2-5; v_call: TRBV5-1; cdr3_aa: CASSPYGQYQETQYF; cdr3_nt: TGCGCCAGCAGCCCCTACGGACAGTACCAAGAGACCCAGTACTTC
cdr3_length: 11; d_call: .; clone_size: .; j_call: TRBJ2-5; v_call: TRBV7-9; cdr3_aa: CASSTGETQYF; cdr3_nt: TGTGCCAGCAGCACCGGAGAGACCCAGTACTTC
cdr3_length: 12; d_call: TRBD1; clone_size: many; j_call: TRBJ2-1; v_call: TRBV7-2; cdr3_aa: CASSLYGTDQFF; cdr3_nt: TGTGCCAGCAGCTTATACGGGACAGATCAGTTCTTC
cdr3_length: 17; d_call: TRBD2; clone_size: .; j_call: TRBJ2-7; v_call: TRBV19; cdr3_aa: CASSIRPTSGSWREQYF; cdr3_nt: TGTGCCAGTAGTATAAGGCCGACTAGCGGGAGTTGGAGGGAGCAGTACTTC
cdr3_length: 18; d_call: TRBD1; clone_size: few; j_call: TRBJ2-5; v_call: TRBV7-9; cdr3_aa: CASSPIHRGPTLQETQYF; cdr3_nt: TGTGCCAGCAGCCCAATCCACAGGGGTCCCACCCTCCAAGAGACCCAGTACTTC
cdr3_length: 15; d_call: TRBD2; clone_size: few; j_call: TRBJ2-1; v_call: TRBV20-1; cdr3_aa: CSALDLAEFNNEQFF; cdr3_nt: TGCAGTGCACTAGATCTAGCGGAATTTAACAATGAGCAGTTCTTC
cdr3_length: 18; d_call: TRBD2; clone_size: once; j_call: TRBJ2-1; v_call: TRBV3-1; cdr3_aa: CASSQVSAGLAAYNEQFF; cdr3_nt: TGTGCCAGCAGCCAAGTTAGTGCGGGACTAGCGGCTTACAATGAGCAGTTCTTC
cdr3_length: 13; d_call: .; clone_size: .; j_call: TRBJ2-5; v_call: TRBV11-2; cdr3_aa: CASSLAQGSNFYF; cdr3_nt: TGTGCCAGCAGCTTAGCGCAGGGTAGCAACTTTTACTTC
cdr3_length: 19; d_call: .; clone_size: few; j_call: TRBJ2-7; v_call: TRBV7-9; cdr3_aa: CASSSGARVLAQRSYEQYF; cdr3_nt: TGTGCCAGCAGCTCGGGAGCTAGGGTTCTGGCCCAGCGCTCCTACGAGCAGTACTTC
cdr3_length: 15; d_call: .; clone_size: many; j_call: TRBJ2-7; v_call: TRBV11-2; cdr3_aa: CASSFLAESSYEQYF; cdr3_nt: TGTGCCAGCAGCTTTTTAGCGGAAAGCTCCTACGAGCAGTACTTC
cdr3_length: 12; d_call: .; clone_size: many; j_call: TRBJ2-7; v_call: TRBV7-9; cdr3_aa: CASSFVEYEQYF; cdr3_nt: TGTGCCAGCAGCTTCGTTGAATACGAGCAGTACTTC
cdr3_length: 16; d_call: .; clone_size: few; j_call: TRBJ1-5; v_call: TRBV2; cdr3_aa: CASTGYGGNSNQPQHF; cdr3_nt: TGTGCCAGCACCGGCTATGGGGGGAATAGCAATCAGCCCCAGCATTTT
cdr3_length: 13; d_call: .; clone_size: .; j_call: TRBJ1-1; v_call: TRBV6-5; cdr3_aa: CASSILDSTEAFF; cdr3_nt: TGTGCCAGCAGCATTCTCGACTCCACTGAAGCTTTCTTT
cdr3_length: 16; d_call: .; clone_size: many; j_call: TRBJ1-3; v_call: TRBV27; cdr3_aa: CASGGTSPRGGNTIYF; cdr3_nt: TGTGCCAGCGGAGGTACGAGTCCTCGAGGGGGAAACACCATATATTTT
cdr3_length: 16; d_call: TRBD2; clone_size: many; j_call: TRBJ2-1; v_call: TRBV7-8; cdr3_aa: CASSLVLAGTYNEQFF; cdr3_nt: TGTGCCAGCAGCTTAGTGCTAGCGGGGACCTACAATGAGCAGTTCTTC
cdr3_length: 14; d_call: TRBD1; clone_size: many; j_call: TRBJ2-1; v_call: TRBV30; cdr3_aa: CAFMPGQGFREQFF; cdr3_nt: TGTGCCTTCATGCCGGGACAGGGATTTCGGGAGCAGTTCTTC
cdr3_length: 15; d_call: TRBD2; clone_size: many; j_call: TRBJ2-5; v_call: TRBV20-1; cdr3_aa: CSARVAAGGLETQYF; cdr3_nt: TGCAGTGCTAGAGTGGCAGCGGGAGGGCTTGAGACCCAGTACTTC
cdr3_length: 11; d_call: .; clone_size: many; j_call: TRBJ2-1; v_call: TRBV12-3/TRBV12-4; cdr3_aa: CASSLSRVQFF; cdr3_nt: TGTGCCAGCAGCCTTTCTAGAGTGCAGTTCTTC
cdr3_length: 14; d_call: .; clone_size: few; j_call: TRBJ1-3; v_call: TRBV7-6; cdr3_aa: CASSPQETGNTIYF; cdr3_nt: TGTGCCAGCAGCCCGCAAGAGACCGGAAACACCATATATTTT
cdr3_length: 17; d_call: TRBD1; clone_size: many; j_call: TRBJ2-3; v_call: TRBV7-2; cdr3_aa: CASSLALRGLGTDTQYF; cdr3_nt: TGTGCCAGCAGCTTAGCGCTGAGGGGGCTAGGCACAGATACGCAGTATTTT
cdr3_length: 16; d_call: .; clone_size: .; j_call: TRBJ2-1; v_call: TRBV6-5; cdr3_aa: CASSYSTGERPHEQFF; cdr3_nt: TGTGCCAGCAGTTACTCGACGGGAGAGCGGCCGCATGAGCAGTTCTTC
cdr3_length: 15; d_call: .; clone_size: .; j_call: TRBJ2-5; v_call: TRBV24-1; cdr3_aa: CATSETDREGETQYF; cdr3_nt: TGTGCCACCAGTGAAACGGACAGGGAGGGAGAGACCCAGTACTTC
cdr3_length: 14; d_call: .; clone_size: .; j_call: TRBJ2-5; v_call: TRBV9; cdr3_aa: CASSVTGEWETQYF; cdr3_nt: TGTGCCAGCAGCGTGACAGGAGAGTGGGAGACCCAGTACTTC
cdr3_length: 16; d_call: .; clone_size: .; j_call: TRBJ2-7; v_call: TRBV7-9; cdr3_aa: CASSPSLTAPPYEQYF; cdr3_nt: TGTGCCAGCAGCCCTTCTCTAACTGCGCCCCCCTACGAGCAGTACTTC
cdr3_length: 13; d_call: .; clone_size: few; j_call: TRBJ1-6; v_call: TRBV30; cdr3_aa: CAWTTQGRSPLHF; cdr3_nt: TGTGCCTGGACAACGCAGGGAAGATCACCCCTCCACTTT
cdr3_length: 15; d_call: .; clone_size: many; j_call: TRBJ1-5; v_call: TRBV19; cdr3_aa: CASSIVGGSNQPQHF; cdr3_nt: TGTGCCAGTAGTATAGTCGGGGGAAGCAATCAGCCCCAGCATTTT
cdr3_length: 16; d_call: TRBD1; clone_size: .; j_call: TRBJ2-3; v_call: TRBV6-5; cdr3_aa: CASGTTGARGTDTQYF; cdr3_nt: TGTGCCAGCGGAACGACAGGGGCTCGCGGCACAGATACGCAGTATTTT
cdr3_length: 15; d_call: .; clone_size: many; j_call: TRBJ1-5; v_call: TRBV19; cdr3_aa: CASSDGLGVAQPQHF; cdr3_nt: TGTGCCAGTAGTGACGGGTTGGGGGTTGCCCAGCCCCAGCATTTT
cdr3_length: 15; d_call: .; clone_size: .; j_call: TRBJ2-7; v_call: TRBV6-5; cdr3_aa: CASSYSRGPIYEQYF; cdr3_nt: TGTGCCAGCAGTTACTCTAGGGGCCCGATCTACGAGCAGTACTTC
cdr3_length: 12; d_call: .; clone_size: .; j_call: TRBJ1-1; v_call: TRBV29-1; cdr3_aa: CSVRDRYTEAFF; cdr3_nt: TGCAGCGTCCGGGACCGATACACTGAAGCTTTCTTT
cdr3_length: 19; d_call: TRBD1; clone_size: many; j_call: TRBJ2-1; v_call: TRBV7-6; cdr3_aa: CASSWDREMGSASYNEQFF; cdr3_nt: TGTGCCAGCAGCTGGGACAGGGAAATGGGTAGCGCATCCTACAATGAGCAGTTCTTC
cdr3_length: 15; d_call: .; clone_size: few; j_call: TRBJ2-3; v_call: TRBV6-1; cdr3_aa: CASSETLWATDTQYF; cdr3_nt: TGTGCCAGCAGTGAAACTTTGTGGGCTACAGATACGCAGTATTTT
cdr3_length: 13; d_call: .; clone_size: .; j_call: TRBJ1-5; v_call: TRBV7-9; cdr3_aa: CACSLAQGQPQHF; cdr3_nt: TGTGCCTGCTCATTGGCGCAGGGTCAGCCCCAGCATTTT
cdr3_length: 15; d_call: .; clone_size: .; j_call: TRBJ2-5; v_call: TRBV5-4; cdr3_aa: CASSLDSGYQETQYF; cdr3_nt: TGTGCCAGCAGCTTGGATTCTGGGTACCAAGAGACCCAGTACTTC
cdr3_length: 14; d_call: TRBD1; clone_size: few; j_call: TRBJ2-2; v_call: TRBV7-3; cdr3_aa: CASSRTGKAGELFF; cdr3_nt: TGTGCCAGCAGCCGGACAGGGAAGGCCGGGGAGCTGTTTTTT
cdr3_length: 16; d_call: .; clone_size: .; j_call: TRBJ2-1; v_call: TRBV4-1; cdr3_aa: CASSQPLTSSYNEQFF; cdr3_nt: TGCGCCAGCAGCCAACCTCTAACGAGCAGCTACAATGAGCAGTTCTTC
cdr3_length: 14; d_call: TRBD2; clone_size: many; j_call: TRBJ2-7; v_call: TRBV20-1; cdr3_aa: CSAGPSGALNEQYF; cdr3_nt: TGCAGTGCTGGGCCTAGCGGGGCTCTCAACGAGCAGTACTTC
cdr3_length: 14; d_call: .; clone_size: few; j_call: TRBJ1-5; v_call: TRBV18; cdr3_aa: CASSSGDSNQPQHF; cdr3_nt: TGTGCCAGCTCCTCCGGCGATAGCAATCAGCCCCAGCATTTT